The 21 T cell receptor beta chains listed next were all sequenced from one sample in a study of T cell responses to AZD1222 COVID-19 vaccine. TCRdb's copy holds only in-frame clones and misses some; the assay was immunoSEQ multiplex PCR. The sample holds fewer than 250,000 clones, approximately 94% seen once. Sequenced here: peripheral blood, sampled on day 0 of MenACWY control vaccination. The receptors derive from an adult in good health.

This chain uses TRBV16 with TRBJ2-2; 7 bases align to TRBD1. The length of the CDR3 is 15 residues. The V gene end was trimmed by 6 bases and the J gene end by 2 bases; junction bases not matched to a gene: 6. CDR1 and CDR2 (germline): KGHSY, FQNENV. CDR3 bases: TGTGCCAGCAGTCTGGACAGGAGAAACACCGGGGAGCTGTTTTTT. It codes for CASSLDRRNTGELFF.

The genes are TRBV5-1 and TRBJ2-1; D possibly corresponds to TRBD1 (6 bases). Germline V gene sequence: CDR1 SGHRS, CDR2 YFSETQ. The CDR3 is 13 amino acids. V lost 0 bases to trimming and J lost 9 bases, with 10 bases between them. The CDR3: CASSLGGGSEQFF. CDR3 nucleotides: TGCGCCAGCAGCTTGGGAGGGGGAAGTGAGCAGTTCTTC.

The chain uses TRBV3-1 (or the pseudogene TRBV3-2) and TRBJ2-3, with D possibly being TRBD2 (6 bases). The length of the CDR3 is 16 residues. Germline CDR1 is LGHDT and CDR2 is YNNKEL (reference sequence). Trimming removed 6 bases from V and 2 bases from J, with 18 bases in between. For the CDR3, the DNA is TGTGCCAGCAGGTCGACTAGTTCGTCCGCCACAGATACGCAGTATTTT. It specifies CASRSTSSSATDTQYF.

The chain carries TRBV2 and TRBJ2-2; the match to TRBD1 covers 7 bases. Germline V gene data show CDR1 as SNHLY and CDR2 as FYNNEI. Unmatched junction bases numbered 12, after V lost 7 bases and J lost 7 bases. This CDR3 is built from 15 residues. The CDR3 here is CASKDSGQRNGELFF. CDR3 sequence (DNA): TGTGCCAGCAAGGATTCGGGACAGCGGAACGGGGAGCTGTTTTTT.

The chain uses TRBV5-4 and TRBJ1-1; unclear D gene. Trimming removed 4 bases at V and 3 bases at J, with 22 bases between. This CDR3 is 17 amino acids long. The germline V gene encodes CDR1 SGHNT and CDR2 YYREEE (reference sequence). The CDR3 region has the DNA TGTGCCAGCAGCCCCCCTTCGTCACACCGGAGGTACACTGAAGCTTTCTTT. It codes for CASSPPSSHRRYTEAFF.

This chain links TRBV28 with TRBJ1-5; 8 positions agree with TRBD1. The CDR3 is 14 amino acids. Trimming cost V 5 bases and J 4 bases; bases outside gene matches: 4. Germline lookup yields CDR1 MDHEN and CDR2 SYDVKM. The CDR3 region is CASSPGGLNQPQHF. The CDR3, as DNA: TGTGCCAGCAGTCCAGGGGGCCTAAATCAGCCCCAGCATTTT. Looking up the rest from reference TRBV28 and TRBJ1-5 gives the full variable domain: DVKVTQSSRYLVKRTGEKVFLECVQDMDHENMFWYRQDPGLGLRLIYFSYDVKMKEKGDIPEGYSVSREKKERFSLILESASTNQTSMYLCASSPGGLNQPQHFGDGTRLSIL.

The chain is built from TRBV2 and TRBJ1-1; 9 positions match TRBD1. Per germline, CDR1 SNHLY and CDR2 FYNNEI. V was clipped by 6 bases and J by 5 bases; unmatched bases: 1. This CDR3 region has 12 residues. The CDR3 nucleotides read TGTGCCAGCAGGACAGGGGGAACTGAAGCTTTCTTT. Amino acids: CASRTGGTEAFF.

J is TRBJ2-2 and V is TRBV27; D unresolved. Germline V gene lookup returns CDR1 MNHEY and CDR2 SMNVEV (reference sequence). V was pared by 5 bases and J by 4 bases, with 17 bases between. The CDR3 length is 16 residues. CDR3 loop: CASSTFFIVGTGELFF. CDR3 DNA: TGTGCCAGCAGTACCTTCTTTATTGTGGGCACCGGGGAGCTGTTTTTT.

This chain links TRBV3-1 (or the pseudogene TRBV3-2) with TRBJ1-1; TRBD1 matches at 7 bases. The V and J ends lost 3 bases and 1 base, in that order; junction bases with no gene match: 5. Germline loops: CDR1 LGHDT, CDR2 YNNKEL (reference sequence). The CDR3 loop spans 15 amino acids. CDR3 nucleotides: TGTGCCAGCAGCCACTGGACAGGCACGAACACTGAAGCTTTCTTT. This gives the protein CASSHWTGTNTEAFF.

This rearrangement joins TRBV19 to TRBJ1-2, with D perhaps TRBD1 (5 bases). CDR1 LNHDA and CDR2 SQIVND come from the germline V gene (reference sequence). The CDR3 consists of 15 residues. V was trimmed by 3 bases and J by 8 bases, leaving 19 bases between them. CDR3 in amino acids: CASSITGDSSRGYTF. CDR3 nucleotides: TGTGCCAGTAGTATTACAGGAGACTCAAGTAGAGGCTACACCTTC.

The chain has TRBV30 and TRBJ1-5; D call uncertain. V lost 3 bases and J lost 3, with 9 bases in between. The CDR3 runs 13 residues. Germline CDR1 is GTSNPN and CDR2 is SVGIG (reference sequence). The CDR3 DNA reads TGTGCCTGGAGCGTAGACACCAATCAGCCCCAGCATTTT. The encoded protein is CAWSVDTNQPQHF.

This clone turned up a few times. This chain joins TRBV19 and TRBJ1-1; no definite D call. V was cut by 3 bases and J by 3 bases, with 8 bases left in between. The length of the CDR3 is 13 residues. Germline V gene data show CDR1 as LNHDA and CDR2 as SQIVND (reference sequence). CDR3 sequence reads: CASSIARDTEAFF. The CDR3 DNA is TGTGCCAGTAGTATCGCCCGGGACACTGAAGCTTTCTTT.

This clone was observed a single time. This chain connects TRBV28 to TRBJ1-5; 7 positions agree with TRBD1. Germline values: CDR1 MDHEN, CDR2 SYDVKM. There are 17 residues in the CDR3. V shed 5 bases and J 2 bases; nucleotides not matched to a gene: 12. The CDR3 loop reads CASSTTGDLGGNQPQHF. The CDR3 DNA sequence: TGTGCCAGCAGTACCACAGGGGATCTAGGGGGCAATCAGCCCCAGCATTTT.

This clone appeared a few times. V gene TRBV2 combines with J gene TRBJ2-7; 10 bases match TRBD2. The trim removed 3 bases at V and 5 bases at J, leaving 4 bases unmatched. The germline gives CDR1 SNHLY, CDR2 FYNNEI. The CDR3 extends over 14 amino acids. This chain's CDR3 is CASSDSGGADEQYF. CDR3 coding DNA: TGTGCCAGCAGTGACAGCGGGGGGGCCGACGAGCAGTACTTC.

This chain links TRBV2 with TRBJ2-5, with D perhaps matching TRBD2 (6 bases). Germline V gene sequence: CDR1 SNHLY, CDR2 FYNNEI. The V and J ends lost 6 bases and 2 bases respectively, with 16 bases between them. The CDR3 runs to 15 residues. The CDR3 region is CASRLGRGPQETQYF. The DNA for the CDR3 is TGTGCCAGCAGGCTCGGGCGGGGACCTCAAGAGACCCAGTACTTC.

This clone appeared a single time. The chain combines TRBV6-5 with TRBJ1-5; D gene ambiguous. V lost 2 bases, J lost 2 bases, and 7 bases lay in between. This CDR3 has 14 residues. The germline CDR1 and CDR2 sequences are MNHEY and SVGAGI. The CDR3 sequence is CASSYKGGNQPQHF. CDR3 coding DNA: TGTGCCAGCAGTTACAAGGGAGGCAATCAGCCCCAGCATTTT.

The V and J genes are TRBV5-1 and TRBJ1-1; D call uncertain. This CDR3 is 13 amino acids long. Trimming took 9 bases from V and 1 from J, leaving 13 bases between them. Germline CDR1 is SGHRS and CDR2 is YFSETQ. CDR3: CATAEGGNTEAFF. CDR3 nucleotides: TGCGCCACCGCCGAGGGCGGGAACACTGAAGCTTTCTTT.

The chain employs TRBV6-2 or TRBV6-3 and TRBJ1-2; the D gene is possibly TRBD1 (5 bases). The germline V gene encodes CDR1 MNHEY and CDR2 SVGEGT. The CDR3 sequence is 14 residues long. Trimming took 3 bases from V and 4 from J, leaving 12 bases between them. For the CDR3, the DNA is TGTGCCAGCAGTTATCCGGGGCCGAGCTATGGCTACACCTTC. This sequence encodes CASSYPGPSYGYTF.

The rearrangement joins TRBV19 to TRBJ1-5; 7 bases map to TRBD1. The V segment lost 8 bases and the J segment 3 bases; nucleotides outside the gene matches: 7. Per the germline V gene, CDR1 is LNHDA and CDR2 is SQIVND (reference sequence). This CDR3 region has 14 residues. CDR3 amino acids: CASSEGAYNQPQHF. CDR3 nucleotide sequence: TGTGCCAGTTCAGAGGGGGCCTACAATCAGCCCCAGCATTTT. Looking up the rest from reference TRBV19 and TRBJ1-5 gives the full variable domain: DGGITQSPKYLFRKEGQNVTLSCEQNLNHDAMYWYRQDPGQGLRLIYYSQIVNDFQKGDIAEGYSVSREKKESFPLTVTSAQKNPTAFYLCASSEGAYNQPQHFGDGTRLSIL.

The V and J genes are TRBV3-1 (or the pseudogene TRBV3-2) and TRBJ2-1; D assignment may be TRBD1 or TRBD2 (5 bases each). The V gene's germline CDR1 is LGHDT and CDR2 YNNKEL (reference sequence). V lost 6 bases to trimming and J lost 10 bases, with 19 bases between them. CDR3 length: 14 amino acids. This chain's CDR3 is CASRGAGRSFEQFF. The CDR3 DNA follows: TGTGCCAGCAGGGGAGCAGGGCGTTCGTTCGAGCAGTTCTTC.

The chain combines TRBV7-2 with TRBJ1-1; no firm D call. V was shortened by 7 bases and J by 0 bases, with 9 bases between the two germline ends. The CDR3 contains 13 residues. Germline lookup yields CDR1 SGHTA and CDR2 FQGNSA. The CDR3 protein is CASIPMVNTEAFF. CDR3 nucleotide sequence: TGTGCCAGCATCCCTATGGTGAACACTGAAGCTTTCTTT.